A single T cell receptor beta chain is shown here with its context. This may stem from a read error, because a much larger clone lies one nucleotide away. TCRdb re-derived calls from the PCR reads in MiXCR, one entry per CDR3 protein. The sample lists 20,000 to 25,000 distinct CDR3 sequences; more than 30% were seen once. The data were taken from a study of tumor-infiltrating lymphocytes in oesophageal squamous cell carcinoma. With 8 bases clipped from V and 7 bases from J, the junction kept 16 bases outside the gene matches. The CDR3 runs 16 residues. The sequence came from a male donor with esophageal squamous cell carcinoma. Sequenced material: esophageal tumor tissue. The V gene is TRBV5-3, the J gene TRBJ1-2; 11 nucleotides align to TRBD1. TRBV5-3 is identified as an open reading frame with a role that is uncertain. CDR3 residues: CASVSPGDRGAGGYTF. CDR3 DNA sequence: TGTGCCAGCGTCTCCCCGGGGGACAGGGGGGCTGGTGGCTACACCTTC.